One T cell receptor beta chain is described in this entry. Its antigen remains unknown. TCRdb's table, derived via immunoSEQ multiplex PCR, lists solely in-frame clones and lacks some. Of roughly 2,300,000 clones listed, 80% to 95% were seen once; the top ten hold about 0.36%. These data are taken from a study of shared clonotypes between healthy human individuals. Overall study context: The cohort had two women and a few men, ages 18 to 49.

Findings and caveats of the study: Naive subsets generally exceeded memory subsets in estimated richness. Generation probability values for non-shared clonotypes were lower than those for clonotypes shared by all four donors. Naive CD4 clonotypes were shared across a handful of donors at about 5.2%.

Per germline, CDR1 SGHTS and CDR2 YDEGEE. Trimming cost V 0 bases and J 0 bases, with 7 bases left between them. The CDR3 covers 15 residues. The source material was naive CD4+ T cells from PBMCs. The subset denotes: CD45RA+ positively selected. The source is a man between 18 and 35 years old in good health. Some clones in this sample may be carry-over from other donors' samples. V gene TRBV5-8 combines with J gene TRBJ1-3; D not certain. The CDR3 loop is CASSLGQISGNTIYF. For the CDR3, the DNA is TGTGCCAGCAGCTTGGGGCAGATCTCTGGAAACACCATATATTTT.